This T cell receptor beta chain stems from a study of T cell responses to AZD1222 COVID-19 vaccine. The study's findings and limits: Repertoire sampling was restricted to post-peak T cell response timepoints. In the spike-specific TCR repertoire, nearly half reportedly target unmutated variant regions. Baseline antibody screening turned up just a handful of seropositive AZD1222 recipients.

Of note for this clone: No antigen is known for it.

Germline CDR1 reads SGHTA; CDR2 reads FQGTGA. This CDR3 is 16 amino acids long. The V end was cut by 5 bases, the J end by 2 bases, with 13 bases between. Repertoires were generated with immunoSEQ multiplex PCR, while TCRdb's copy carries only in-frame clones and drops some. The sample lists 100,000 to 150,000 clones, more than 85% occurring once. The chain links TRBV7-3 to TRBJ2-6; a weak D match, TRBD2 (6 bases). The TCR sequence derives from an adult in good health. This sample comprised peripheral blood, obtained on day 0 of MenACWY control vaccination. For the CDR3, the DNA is TGTGCCAGCAGCCTCATGGGGGGACCTGGGGCCAACGTCCTGACTTTC. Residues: CASSLMGGPGANVLTF.